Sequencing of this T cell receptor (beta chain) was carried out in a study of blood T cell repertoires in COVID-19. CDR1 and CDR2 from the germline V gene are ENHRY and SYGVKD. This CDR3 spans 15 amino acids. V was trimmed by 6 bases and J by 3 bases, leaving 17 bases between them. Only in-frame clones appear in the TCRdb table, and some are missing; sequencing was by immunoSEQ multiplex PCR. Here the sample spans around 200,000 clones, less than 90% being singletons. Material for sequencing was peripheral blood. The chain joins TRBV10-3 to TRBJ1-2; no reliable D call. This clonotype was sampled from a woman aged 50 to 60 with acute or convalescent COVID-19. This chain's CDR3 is CAIRVDEEVYYGYTF. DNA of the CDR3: TGTGCCATCAGAGTTGATGAGGAGGTCTACTATGGCTACACCTTC.